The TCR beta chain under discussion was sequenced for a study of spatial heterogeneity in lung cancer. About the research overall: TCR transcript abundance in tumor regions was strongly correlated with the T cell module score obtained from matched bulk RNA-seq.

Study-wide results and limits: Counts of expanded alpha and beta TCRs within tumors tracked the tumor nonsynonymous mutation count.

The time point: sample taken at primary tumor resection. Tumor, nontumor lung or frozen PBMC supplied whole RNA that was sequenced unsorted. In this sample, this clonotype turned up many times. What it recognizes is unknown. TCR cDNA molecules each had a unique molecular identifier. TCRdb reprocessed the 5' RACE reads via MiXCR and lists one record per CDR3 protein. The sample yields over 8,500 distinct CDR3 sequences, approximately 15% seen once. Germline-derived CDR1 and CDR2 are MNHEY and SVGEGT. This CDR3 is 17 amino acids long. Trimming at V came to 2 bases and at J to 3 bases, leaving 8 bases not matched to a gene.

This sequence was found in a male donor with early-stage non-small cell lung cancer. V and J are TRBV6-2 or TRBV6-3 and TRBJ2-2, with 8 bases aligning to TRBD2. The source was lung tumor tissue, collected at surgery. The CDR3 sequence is CASSYVSGTGYTGELFF. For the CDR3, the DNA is TGTGCCAGCAGTTACGTTAGCGGGACTGGCTACACCGGGGAGCTGTTTTTT.